This is a list of T cell receptor beta chains from one sample in a study of STAT5B mutations in CD4+ large granular lymphocyte leukemia. Method: immunoSEQ multiplex PCR; TCRdb's copy keeps in-frame clones and lacks some. The table has tens of thousands of clones, around 66% seen once. The sample was CD4+ T cells from blood buffy coats. These receptors were collected from a human donor in good health. The conserved cysteine and the conserved F or W are not part of the CDR3 here. D genes are given only for firm matches. Clone size appears in some rows only: once, few, many, or a class for an expanded clone.

size	V	D	J	CDR3
-	TRBV19	TRBD2	TRBJ2-1	ASSRGLAGAGGNEQF
-	TRBV5-1	TRBD2	TRBJ2-7	ASSRAASGVWEGEQY
-	TRBV27	-	TRBJ2-7	ASRTYTNEQY
-	TRBV6-5	-	TRBJ2-3	ASSYGPAQVTQY
-	TRBV19	-	TRBJ1-2	ASKPGMYYGYT
-	TRBV29-1	TRBD1	-	SVGDSSYEQY
-	TRBV6-5	-	TRBJ2-7	ASINGGGHEQY
-	TRBV6-6	TRBD1	TRBJ1-2	ASSGGTVLGGYT
-	TRBV10-3	-	TRBJ2-3	AILEKGGGLDTQY
-	TRBV30	-	TRBJ2-7	AWSTGSGYEQY
-	TRBV6-1	-	TRBJ1-1	ASSASRGSNTEAF
-	TRBV4-2	TRBD1	TRBJ1-2	ASGDRGQDYGYT
-	TRBV7-2	-	TRBJ2-3	ASRGRGGGTDTQY
-	TRBV18	-	TRBJ2-3	ASSPPNTDTQY
-	TRBV18	-	TRBJ2-2	ASSPSITGVNTGELF
-	TRBV14	-	TRBJ1-1	ASSSMGRDTEAF
-	TRBV27	-	TRBJ2-2	ASSSDGNTGELF
-	TRBV25-1	-	TRBJ1-2	AGRPPPEEYYGYT
-	TRBV27	TRBD1	TRBJ1-2	ASSSTGYGYT
-	TRBV19	TRBD2	TRBJ2-5	ASSQTGGYVRETQY
-	TRBV19	-	TRBJ1-2	ASSILGPGAEET
-	TRBV9	TRBD1	TRBJ2-5	ASSVDVQGQGATETQY
-	TRBV5-4	-	TRBJ1-1	ASNQGGRTNTEAF
-	TRBV28	TRBD1	TRBJ1-2	ASSYEQGASGYT
few	TRBV19	-	TRBJ1-4	ASSRGTTNEKLF
-	TRBV28	-	TRBJ1-5	ASSKSRGGNQPQH
few	TRBV30	TRBD1	TRBJ1-6	AWTGTGPSPLH
-	TRBV29-1	TRBD1	TRBJ2-7	STRTGGYEQY
-	TRBV29-1	-	TRBJ1-2	SVDTGNLNGYT
-	TRBV5-6	TRBD1	TRBJ2-3	ASSKRPLLGQLTTDTQY
-	TRBV2	-	TRBJ2-1	ASSEALRGFNEQF
-	TRBV7-9	-	TRBJ2-7	ASSLGGGASYEQY
-	TRBV19	-	TRBJ1-1	ASSMRGEAF
few	TRBV30	-	TRBJ1-1	AWSVRTVNTEAF
-	TRBV19	-	TRBJ1-5	ASSIVVIGSNQPQH
-	TRBV5-6	-	TRBJ2-6	ASSLSPGGGSGANVLT
-	TRBV7-9	-	TRBJ1-4	ASSLAVGPNEKLF
-	TRBV6-1	TRBD1	TRBJ2-7	ASTHRGRVEQY
-	TRBV6-1	-	TRBJ1-6	ASSLKEFDSPLH
-	TRBV2	-	TRBJ1-1	ASRRETTEAF
-	TRBV6-6	-	TRBJ1-2	ASRPGLQLINYGYT
-	TRBV11-2	-	TRBJ2-1	ASRWDRSSYNEQF
-	TRBV30	-	TRBJ1-6	AWLHRTYNSPLH
-	TRBV7-2	TRBD2	TRBJ2-1	ASSLRGAGYNEQF
-	TRBV9	TRBD1	TRBJ1-3	ASSQKEGASGNTIY
-	TRBV29-1	-	TRBJ2-7	SVEVRQAYPYEQY
-	TRBV5-1	TRBD1	TRBJ2-5	AGSIGQGARWETQY
-	TRBV13	-	TRBJ1-2	ASTVRTAANYGYT